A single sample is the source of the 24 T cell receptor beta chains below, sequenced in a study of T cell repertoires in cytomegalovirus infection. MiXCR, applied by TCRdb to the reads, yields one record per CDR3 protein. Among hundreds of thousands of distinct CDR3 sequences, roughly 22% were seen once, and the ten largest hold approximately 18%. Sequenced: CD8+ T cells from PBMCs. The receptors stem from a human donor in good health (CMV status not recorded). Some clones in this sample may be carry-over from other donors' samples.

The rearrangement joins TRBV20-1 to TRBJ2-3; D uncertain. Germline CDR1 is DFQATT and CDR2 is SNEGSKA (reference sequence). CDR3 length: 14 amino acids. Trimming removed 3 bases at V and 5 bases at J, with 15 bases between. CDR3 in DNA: TGCAGTGCTAGTACTTGGGATCCTCAAGATACGCAGTATTTT. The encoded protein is CSASTWDPQDTQYF.

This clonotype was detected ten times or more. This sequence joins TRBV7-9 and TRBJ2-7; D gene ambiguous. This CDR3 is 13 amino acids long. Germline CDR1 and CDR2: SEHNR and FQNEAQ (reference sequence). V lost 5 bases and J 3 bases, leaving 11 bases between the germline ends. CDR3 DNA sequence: TGTGCCAGCAGCCCGACGGAATACTACGAGCAGTACTTC. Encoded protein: CASSPTEYYEQYF.

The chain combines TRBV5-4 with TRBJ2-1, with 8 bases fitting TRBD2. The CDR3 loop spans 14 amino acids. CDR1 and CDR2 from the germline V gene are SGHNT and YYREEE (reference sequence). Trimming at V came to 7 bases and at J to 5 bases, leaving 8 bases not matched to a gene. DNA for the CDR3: TGTGCCAGCTCGGACGGGGGGGGTAACAATGAGCAGTTCTTC. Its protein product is CASSDGGGNNEQFF.

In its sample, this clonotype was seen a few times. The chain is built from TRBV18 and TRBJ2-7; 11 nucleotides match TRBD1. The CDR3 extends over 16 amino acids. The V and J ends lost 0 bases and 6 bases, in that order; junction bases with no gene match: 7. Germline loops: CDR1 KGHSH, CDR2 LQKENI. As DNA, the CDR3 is TGTGCCAGCTCACCACCCCCCGGACAGGGGGCCTTCGAGCAGTACTTC. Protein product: CASSPPPGQGAFEQYF.

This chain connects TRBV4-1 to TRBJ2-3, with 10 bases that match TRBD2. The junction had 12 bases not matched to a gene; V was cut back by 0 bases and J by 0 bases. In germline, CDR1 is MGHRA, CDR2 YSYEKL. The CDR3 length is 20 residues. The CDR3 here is CASSQDSTGTSVRSTDTQYF. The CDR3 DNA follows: TGCGCCAGCAGCCAAGATAGCACCGGGACTAGCGTTCGGAGCACAGATACGCAGTATTTT.

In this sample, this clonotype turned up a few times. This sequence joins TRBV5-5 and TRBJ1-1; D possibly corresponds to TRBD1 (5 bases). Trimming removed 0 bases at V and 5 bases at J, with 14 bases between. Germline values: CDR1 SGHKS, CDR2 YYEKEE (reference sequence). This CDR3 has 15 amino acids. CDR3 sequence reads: CASSLGLREVTEAFF. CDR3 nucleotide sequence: TGTGCCAGCAGCTTGGGTCTCAGGGAGGTTACTGAAGCTTTCTTT.

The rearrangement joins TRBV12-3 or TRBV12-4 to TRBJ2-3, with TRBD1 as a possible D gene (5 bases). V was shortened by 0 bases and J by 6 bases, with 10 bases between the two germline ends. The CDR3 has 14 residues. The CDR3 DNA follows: TGTGCCAGCAGTTTAGCCTCCACAGGCGATACGCAGTATTTT. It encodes CASSLASTGDTQYF.

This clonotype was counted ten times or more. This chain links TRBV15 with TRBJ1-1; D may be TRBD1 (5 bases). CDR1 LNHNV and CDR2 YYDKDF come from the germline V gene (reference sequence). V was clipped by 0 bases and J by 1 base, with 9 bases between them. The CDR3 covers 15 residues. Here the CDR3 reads CATSRDGAPNTEAFF. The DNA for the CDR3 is TGTGCCACCAGCAGAGATGGGGCACCGAACACTGAAGCTTTCTTT.

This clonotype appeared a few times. CDR3 DNA: TGTGCCAGCAGCTTAGGGACAGAAAAACTGTTTTTT. Translated, it gives CASSLGTEKLFF. This rearrangement joins TRBV11-2 to TRBJ1-4; D may be TRBD1 (5 bases). CDR1 SGHAT and CDR2 FQNNGV come from the germline V gene. V was clipped by 1 base and J by 8 bases, with 5 bases between them. The CDR3 runs 12 residues.

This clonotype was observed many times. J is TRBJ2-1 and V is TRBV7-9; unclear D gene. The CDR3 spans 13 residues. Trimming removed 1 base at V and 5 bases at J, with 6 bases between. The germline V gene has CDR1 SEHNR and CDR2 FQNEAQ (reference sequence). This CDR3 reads CASSLVPDNEQFF. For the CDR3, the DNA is TGTGCCAGCAGCTTAGTTCCGGACAATGAGCAGTTCTTC.

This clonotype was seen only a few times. CDR3 DNA sequence: TGTGCCAGCAGCCAAGTTGCACTCGACCTGGATACGCAGTATTTT. As protein: CASSQVALDLDTQYF. V is TRBV3-1 and J is TRBJ2-3; D is unresolved. V was cut by 1 base and J by 6 bases, with 14 bases left in between. The germline gives CDR1 LGHDT, CDR2 YNNKEL (reference sequence). CDR3 size: 15 residues.

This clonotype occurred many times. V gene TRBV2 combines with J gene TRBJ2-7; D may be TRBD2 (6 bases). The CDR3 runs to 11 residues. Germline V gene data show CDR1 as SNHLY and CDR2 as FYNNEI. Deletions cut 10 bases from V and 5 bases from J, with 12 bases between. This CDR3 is CAIDRENEQYF. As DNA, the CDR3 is TGTGCCATAGACCGGGAGAACGAGCAGTACTTC.

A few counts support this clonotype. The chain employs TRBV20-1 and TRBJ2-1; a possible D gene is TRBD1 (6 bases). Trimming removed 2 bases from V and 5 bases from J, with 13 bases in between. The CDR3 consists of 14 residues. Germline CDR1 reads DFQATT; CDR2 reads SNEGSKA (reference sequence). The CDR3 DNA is TGCAGTGCTAGAACTCGGGACAATGACAATGAGCAGTTCTTC. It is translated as CSARTRDNDNEQFF.

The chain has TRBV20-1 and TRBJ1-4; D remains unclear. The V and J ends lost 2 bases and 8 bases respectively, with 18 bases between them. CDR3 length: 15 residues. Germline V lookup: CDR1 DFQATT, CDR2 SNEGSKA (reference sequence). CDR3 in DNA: TGCAGTGCTAGATCCCCTTCTAGTGGGCGGGAAAAACTGTTTTTT. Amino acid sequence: CSARSPSSGREKLFF.

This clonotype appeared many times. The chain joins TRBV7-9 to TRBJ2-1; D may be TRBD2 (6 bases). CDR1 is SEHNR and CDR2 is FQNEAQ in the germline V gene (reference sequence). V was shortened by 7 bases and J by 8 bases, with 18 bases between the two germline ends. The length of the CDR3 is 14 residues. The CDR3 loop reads CASTWRGGYDEQFF. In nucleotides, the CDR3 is TGTGCCAGCACTTGGCGTGGGGGGTACGATGAGCAGTTCTTC.

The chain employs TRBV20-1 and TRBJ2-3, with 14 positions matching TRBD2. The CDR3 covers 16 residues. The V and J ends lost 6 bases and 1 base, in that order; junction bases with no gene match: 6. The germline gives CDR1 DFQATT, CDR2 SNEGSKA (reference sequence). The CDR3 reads CSAQGLAGARTDTQYF. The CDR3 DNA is TGCAGTGCCCAGGGACTAGCGGGGGCTCGCACAGATACGCAGTATTTT.

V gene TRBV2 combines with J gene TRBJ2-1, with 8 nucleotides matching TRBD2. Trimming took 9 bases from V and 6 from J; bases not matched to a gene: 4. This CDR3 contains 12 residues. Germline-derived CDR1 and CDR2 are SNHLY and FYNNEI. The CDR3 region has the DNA TGTGCCAGTGCGGCGGGAGGCAATGAGCAGTTCTTC. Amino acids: CASAAGGNEQFF.

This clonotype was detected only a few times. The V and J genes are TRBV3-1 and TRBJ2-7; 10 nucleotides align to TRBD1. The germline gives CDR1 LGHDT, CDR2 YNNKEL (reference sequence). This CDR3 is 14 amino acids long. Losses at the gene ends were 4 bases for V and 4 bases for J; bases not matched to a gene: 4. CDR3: CASSRRDRGYEQYF. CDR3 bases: TGTGCCAGCAGCCGGAGGGACAGGGGATACGAGCAGTACTTC.

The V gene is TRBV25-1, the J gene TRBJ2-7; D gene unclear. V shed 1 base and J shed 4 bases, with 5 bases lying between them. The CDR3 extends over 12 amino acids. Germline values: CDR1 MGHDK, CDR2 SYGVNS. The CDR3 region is CASSEWPYEQYF. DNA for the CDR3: TGTGCCAGCAGTGAATGGCCGTACGAGCAGTACTTC.

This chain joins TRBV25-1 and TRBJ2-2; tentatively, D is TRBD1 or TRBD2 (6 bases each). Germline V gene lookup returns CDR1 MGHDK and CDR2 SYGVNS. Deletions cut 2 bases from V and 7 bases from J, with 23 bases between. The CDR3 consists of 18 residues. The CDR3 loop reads CASSERGYYGGRRGELFF. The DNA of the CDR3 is TGTGCCAGCAGTGAAAGAGGGTATTATGGGGGGCGGCGCGGGGAGCTGTTTTTT.

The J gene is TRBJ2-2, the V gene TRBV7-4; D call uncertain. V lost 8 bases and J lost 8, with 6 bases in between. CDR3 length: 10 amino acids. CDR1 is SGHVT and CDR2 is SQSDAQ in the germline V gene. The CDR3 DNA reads TGTGCCAGCCCCCCAGGGGAGCTGTTTTTT. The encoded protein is CASPPGELFF. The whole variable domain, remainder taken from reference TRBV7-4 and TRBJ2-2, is GAGVSQSPRYKVAKRGRDVALRCDSISGHVTLYWYRQTLGQGSEVLTYSQSDAQRDKSGRPSGRFSAERPERSVSTLKIQRTEQGDSAVYLCASPPGELFFGEGSRLTVL.

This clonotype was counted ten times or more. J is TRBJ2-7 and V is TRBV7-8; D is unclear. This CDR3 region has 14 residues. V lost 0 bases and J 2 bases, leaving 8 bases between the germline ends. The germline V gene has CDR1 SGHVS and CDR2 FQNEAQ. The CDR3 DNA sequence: TGTGCCAGCAGCTTAGCTCCGGCGGCCTACGAGCAGTACTTC. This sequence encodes CASSLAPAAYEQYF. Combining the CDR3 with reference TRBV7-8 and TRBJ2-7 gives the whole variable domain GAGVSQSPRYKVAKRGQDVALRCDPISGHVSLFWYQQALGQGPEFLTYFQNEAQLDKSGLPSDRFFAERPEGSVSTLKIQRTQQEDSAVYLCASSLAPAAYEQYFGPGTRLTVT.

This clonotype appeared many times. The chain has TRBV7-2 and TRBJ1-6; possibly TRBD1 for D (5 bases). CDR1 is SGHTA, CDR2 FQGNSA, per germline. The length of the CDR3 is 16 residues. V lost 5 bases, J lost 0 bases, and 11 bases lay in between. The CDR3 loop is CASSRAGLSYNSPLHF. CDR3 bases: TGTGCCAGCAGCCGCGCGGGGCTCTCCTATAATTCACCCCTCCACTTT.

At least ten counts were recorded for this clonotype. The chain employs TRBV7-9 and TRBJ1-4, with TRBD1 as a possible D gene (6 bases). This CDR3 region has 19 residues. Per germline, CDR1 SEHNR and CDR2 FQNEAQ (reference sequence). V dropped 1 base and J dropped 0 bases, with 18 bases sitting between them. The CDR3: CASSLDPWGTGPTNEKLFF. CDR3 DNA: TGTGCCAGCAGCTTAGATCCATGGGGTACAGGGCCAACTAATGAAAAACTGTTTTTT. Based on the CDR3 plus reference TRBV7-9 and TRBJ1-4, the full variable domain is DTGVSQNPRHKITKRGQNVTFRCDPISEHNRLYWYRQTLGQGPEFLTYFQNEAQLEKSRLLSDRFSAERPKGSFSTLEIQRTEQGDSAMYLCASSLDPWGTGPTNEKLFFGSGTQLSVL.